Below, 27 T cell receptor beta chains from the same sample are listed, as sequenced in a study of blood T cell repertoires in COVID-19. Sequencing used immunoSEQ multiplex PCR; TCRdb keeps in-frame clones, though not all of them. Seen here are about 100,000 clones, approximately 89% observed once, and the top ten hold around 7%. The sample consisted of peripheral blood. These receptors came from a man between 50 and 59 years old with active or convalescent COVID-19.

The rearrangement joins TRBV7-9 to TRBJ2-3, with D uncertain. The germline gives CDR1 SEHNR, CDR2 FQNEAQ (reference sequence). The germline V and J ends were trimmed by 5 bases and 4 bases, with 10 bases remaining between them. The CDR3 is 13 residues long. The CDR3 spells CASSPHRADTQYF. The CDR3 bases are TGTGCCAGCAGCCCCCACCGAGCAGATACGCAGTATTTT.

This chain uses TRBV30 with TRBJ1-6; 9 positions match TRBD1. The CDR3 is 15 amino acids. Looked up from germline, CDR1 is GTSNPN and CDR2 is SVGIG (reference sequence). The V segment lost 2 bases and the J segment 8 bases; nucleotides outside the gene matches: 7. The CDR3 protein is CAWSSGTGLYSPLHF. In DNA, the CDR3 is TGTGCCTGGAGTTCCGGGACAGGGCTATATTCACCCCTCCACTTT. Supplemented by reference TRBV30 and TRBJ1-6, the full variable domain reads SQTIHQWPATLVQPVGSPLSLECTVEGTSNPNLYWYRQAAGRGLQLLFYSVGIGQISSEVPQNLSASRPQDRQFILSSKKLLLSDSGFYLCAWSSGTGLYSPLHFGNGTRLTVT.

V usage is TRBV30 and J usage is TRBJ1-2, with TRBD1 matching over 7 bases. Germline lookup yields CDR1 GTSNPN and CDR2 SVGIG (reference sequence). With V trimmed by 2 bases and J by 8 bases, 8 bases remained unmatched. The length of the CDR3 is 13 residues. CDR3 bases: TGTGCCTGGAGTCCACCTCGACAGGGCGGCTACACCTTC. Protein sequence: CAWSPPRQGGYTF.

The chain employs TRBV29-1 and TRBJ1-1, with TRBD1 matching over 10 bases. V was pared by 6 bases and J by 3 bases, with 1 base of the junction left unmatched. In germline, CDR1 is SQVTM, CDR2 ANQGSEA. This CDR3 contains 12 residues. The CDR3 region is CSVGTGDTEAFF. DNA of the CDR3: TGCAGCGTAGGGACAGGGGACACTGAAGCTTTCTTT.

The gene calls are TRBV2 and TRBJ2-7, with D uncertain. Germline CDR1 SNHLY, CDR2 FYNNEI. The CDR3 consists of 13 residues. The V gene lost 11 bases and the J gene lost 2 bases, with 16 bases spanning the gap. In nucleotides, the CDR3 is TGTGCCGGGCAACAGCATGAAGCCTACGAGCAGTACTTC. Amino acid sequence: CAGQQHEAYEQYF.

This CDR3 reads CASSTSGLAGYSSYNEQFF. CDR3 DNA: TGTGCCAGCAGCACCTCGGGACTAGCGGGGTATAGCTCCTACAATGAGCAGTTCTTC. V is TRBV7-2 and J is TRBJ2-1; 13 bases are shared with TRBD2. The CDR3 sequence is 19 residues long. V lost 5 bases, J lost 0 bases, and 10 bases stayed unmatched. Germline-derived CDR1 and CDR2 are SGHTA and FQGNSA.

The chain is built from TRBV28 and TRBJ2-7, with no clear D. The germline gives CDR1 MDHEN, CDR2 SYDVKM. The CDR3 consists of 13 residues. V dropped 7 bases and J dropped 2 bases, with 12 bases sitting between them. CDR3 region: CASTLGPTYEQYF. The CDR3 coding sequence is TGTGCCAGCACCCTGGGCCCGACCTACGAGCAGTACTTC.

The V and J genes are TRBV7-2 and TRBJ2-7; 7 bases line up with TRBD2. The junction had 9 bases not matched to a gene; V was cut back by 2 bases and J by 5 bases. Per germline, CDR1 SGHTA and CDR2 FQGNSA. There are 15 residues in the CDR3. The CDR3: CASSLLSGVPNEQYF. The CDR3, as DNA: TGTGCCAGCAGCTTACTAAGCGGGGTTCCTAACGAGCAGTACTTC.

This chain links TRBV5-4 with TRBJ2-5, with TRBD2 matching 7 bases. CDR3 size: 14 residues. V dropped 1 base and J dropped 2; count of bases not matched to a gene: 2. Looked up from germline, CDR1 is SGHNT and CDR2 is YYREEE (reference sequence). The CDR3 region is CASSLSGTQETQYF. The CDR3 DNA reads TGTGCCAGCAGCTTGAGCGGGACTCAAGAGACCCAGTACTTC. Combining the CDR3 with reference TRBV5-4 and TRBJ2-5 gives the whole variable domain ETGVTQSPTHLIKTRGQQVTLRCSSQSGHNTVSWYQQALGQGPQFIFQYYREEENGRGNFPPRFSGLQFPNYSSELNVNALELDDSALYLCASSLSGTQETQYFGPGTRLLVL.

The chain employs TRBV9 and TRBJ2-7, with TRBD1 matching 7 bases. The CDR3 is 15 residues long. V shed 0 bases and J 0 bases; nucleotides not matched to a gene: 3. Germline CDR1 and CDR2: SGDLS and YYNGEE. The CDR3 reads CASSVGGQSSYEQYF. In DNA, the CDR3 is TGTGCCAGCAGCGTAGGGGGACAGAGCTCCTACGAGCAGTACTTC.

The V and J genes are TRBV19 and TRBJ1-1, with D tentatively TRBD1 (5 bases). Trimming removed 3 bases from V and 3 bases from J, with 11 bases in between. This CDR3 is 14 amino acids long. The germline CDR1 and CDR2 sequences are LNHDA and SQIVND (reference sequence). The CDR3 nucleotides read TGTGCCAGTAGTATCTCCGGGACTCACACTGAAGCTTTCTTT. Amino acids: CASSISGTHTEAFF. Complete variable domain (other parts from reference TRBV19 and TRBJ1-1): DGGITQSPKYLFRKEGQNVTLSCEQNLNHDAMYWYRQDPGQGLRLIYYSQIVNDFQKGDIAEGYSVSREKKESFPLTVTSAQKNPTAFYLCASSISGTHTEAFFGQGTRLTVV.

The V and J genes are TRBV18 and TRBJ1-2, with D uncertain. The V gene's germline CDR1 is KGHSH and CDR2 LQKENI. This CDR3 has 12 residues. V lost 2 bases and J lost 8, with 9 bases in between. The CDR3 loop reads CASSPGLPGYTF. DNA for the CDR3: TGTGCCAGCTCACCAGGACTCCCGGGCTACACCTTC.

This chain connects TRBV4-3 to TRBJ2-7; the D gene is possibly TRBD2 (5 bases). The CDR3 is 14 amino acids. The ends were cut back, 2 bases at V and 0 bases at J, with 8 bases in the middle. From germline, CDR1 is LGHNA and CDR2 YSLEER. The CDR3 DNA follows: TGCGCCAGCAGCCAAAAGCGGAGCTCCTACGAGCAGTACTTC. Its protein product is CASSQKRSSYEQYF.

This clone was found once. Here the CDR3 DNA reads TGTGCCAGCAGCCGACAGTCCGATCAGCCCCAGCATTTT. Protein sequence: CASSRQSDQPQHF. J is TRBJ1-5 and V is TRBV7-8, with TRBD1 as a possible D gene (5 bases). CDR1 and CDR2 (germline): SGHVS, FQNEAQ. The CDR3 runs 13 residues. Trimming removed 5 bases from V and 5 bases from J, with 10 bases in between.

This rearrangement joins TRBV30 to TRBJ2-3, with a weak D call TRBD2 (6 bases). The CDR3 runs to 15 residues. V was clipped by 0 bases and J by 2 bases, with 12 bases between them. The germline V gene encodes CDR1 GTSNPN and CDR2 SVGIG (reference sequence). The DNA for the CDR3 is TGTGCCTGGAGTGTTTTGGGACTGAACACAGATACGCAGTATTTT. Protein product: CAWSVLGLNTDTQYF.

The chain carries TRBV18 and TRBJ2-2, with 7 bases fitting TRBD1. The CDR3 is made up of 18 amino acids. V lost 5 bases, J lost 0 bases, and 12 bases stayed unmatched. Germline CDR1 reads KGHSH; CDR2 reads LQKENI. The CDR3, as DNA: TGTGCCAGCTCAGCACACGAGACAGGGCCCCCGAACACCGGGGAGCTGTTTTTT. This encodes CASSAHETGPPNTGELFF.

V gene TRBV4-1 combines with J gene TRBJ1-2, with D possibly TRBD1 on 6 matching bases. V was cut by 1 base and J by 7 bases, with 10 bases left in between. This CDR3 is built from 13 residues. Germline assignment: CDR1 MGHRA and CDR2 YSYEKL. The CDR3 region is CASSQGGGSGYTF. The CDR3 DNA follows: TGCGCCAGCAGCCAAGGAGGGGGAAGTGGCTACACCTTC.

The chain recombines TRBV3-1 (or the pseudogene TRBV3-2) with TRBJ1-2; D unresolved. V lost 1 base and J 8 bases, leaving 14 bases between the germline ends. CDR3 length: 14 residues. In germline, CDR1 is LGHDT, CDR2 YNNKEL (reference sequence). The CDR3 DNA reads TGTGCCAGCAGCCAAGTGGAGGTACTGGGGGGCTACACCTTC. Translation: CASSQVEVLGGYTF.

The rearrangement uses TRBV29-1 and TRBJ2-1; 8 bases align to TRBD1. Germline V gene data show CDR1 as SQVTM and CDR2 as ANQGSEA. V trimming: 5 bases; J trimming: 9 bases; junction bases outside the gene matches: 9. This CDR3 region has 13 residues. This CDR3 is CSVQRQGSGEQFF. DNA for the CDR3: TGCAGCGTTCAAAGACAGGGGTCAGGTGAGCAGTTCTTC.

The genes are TRBV6-5 and TRBJ2-2, with 7 bases that match TRBD1. This CDR3 spans 13 amino acids. V lost 6 bases, J lost 5 bases, and 3 bases stayed unmatched. Germline loops: CDR1 MNHEY, CDR2 SVGAGI. The CDR3: CASRTGFTGELFF. The CDR3 coding sequence is TGTGCCAGCAGGACAGGGTTTACCGGGGAGCTGTTTTTT.

This clone was seen once. This chain's CDR3 is CASSLRSGTPNTEAFF. In nucleotides, the CDR3 is TGCGCCAGCAGCCTCCGCTCCGGGACACCCAACACTGAAGCTTTCTTT. The rearrangement links TRBV5-1 to TRBJ1-1, with D possibly matching TRBD1 (6 bases). The V gene lost 4 bases and the J gene lost 2 bases, with 18 bases spanning the gap. The germline CDR1 and CDR2 sequences are SGHRS and YFSETQ. The length of the CDR3 is 16 residues.

This chain uses TRBV28 with TRBJ2-7; perhaps TRBD1 as D (6 bases). The CDR3 contains 15 residues. CDR1 is MDHEN, CDR2 SYDVKM, per germline. V was trimmed by 2 bases and J by 4 bases, leaving 15 bases between them. CDR3 region: CASSLGAGTPYEQYF. The CDR3 coding sequence is TGTGCCAGCAGTTTAGGGGCCGGGACACCTTACGAGCAGTACTTC.

The chain recombines TRBV5-1 with TRBJ2-7; possibly TRBD2 for D (5 bases). The CDR3 extends over 15 amino acids. V lost 4 bases and J lost 6, with 20 bases in between. The V gene's germline CDR1 is SGHRS and CDR2 YFSETQ. The CDR3 DNA reads as TGCGCCAGCAGCCCAAGCTTGGACTTCAATGTCGAGCAGTACTTC. This gives the protein CASSPSLDFNVEQYF.

V gene TRBV5-1 combines with J gene TRBJ2-7, with TRBD2 matching 9 bases. The trim removed 4 bases at V and 5 bases at J, leaving 7 bases unmatched. This CDR3 has 14 residues. CDR1 is SGHRS, CDR2 YFSETQ, per germline. The CDR3 loop reads CASSPPGLADEQYF. The CDR3 DNA is TGCGCCAGCAGCCCCCCGGGACTAGCTGACGAGCAGTACTTC.

As for this clone: An end of the junction differs from the germline gene, which may be a read error. The chain employs TRBV7-7 and TRBJ2-2; 9 bases line up with TRBD1. This CDR3 contains 17 residues. Germline V gene lookup returns CDR1 SSHAT and CDR2 FNYEAQ (reference sequence). DNA for the CDR3: TGTGCTAGCAGCCGGACAGGGGCGGGTGCGAACACCGGGGAGCTGTTTTTT. It encodes CASSRTGAGANTGELFF.

The chain joins TRBV4-1 to TRBJ2-2, with a weak D call TRBD2 (6 bases). Deletions cut 0 bases from V and 13 bases from J, with 21 bases between. This CDR3 region has 16 residues. Germline V CDR1 and CDR2: MGHRA, YSYEKL. CDR3 DNA sequence: TGCGCCAGCAGCCAAGATCTTGTGGCTAGCGAGTTGGGGCTGTTTTTT. It is translated as CASSQDLVASELGLFF.

The chain recombines TRBV9 with TRBJ1-1; D remains ambiguous. The V and J ends lost 0 bases and 4 bases respectively, with 7 bases between them. Germline V lookup: CDR1 SGDLS, CDR2 YYNGEE. The CDR3 is made up of 13 amino acids. Here the CDR3 DNA reads TGTGCCAGCAGCGTAGGGCATTCCACTGAAGCTTTCTTT. This codes for CASSVGHSTEAFF.